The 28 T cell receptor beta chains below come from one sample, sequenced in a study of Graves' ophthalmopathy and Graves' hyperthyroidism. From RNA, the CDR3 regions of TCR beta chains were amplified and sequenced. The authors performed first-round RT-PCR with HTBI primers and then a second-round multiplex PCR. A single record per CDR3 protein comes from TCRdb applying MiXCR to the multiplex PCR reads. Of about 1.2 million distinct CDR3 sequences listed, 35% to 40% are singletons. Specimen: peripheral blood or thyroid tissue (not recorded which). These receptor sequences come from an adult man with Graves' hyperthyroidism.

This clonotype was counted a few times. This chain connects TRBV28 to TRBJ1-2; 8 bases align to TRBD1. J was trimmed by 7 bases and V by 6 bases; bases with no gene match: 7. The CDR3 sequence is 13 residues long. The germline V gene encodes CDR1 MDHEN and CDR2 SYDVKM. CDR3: CASRRGQAGGYTF. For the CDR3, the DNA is TGTGCCAGCAGGCGGGGACAGGCGGGTGGCTACACCTTC.

The CDR3 DNA sequence: TGTGCCAGCTCACCGACAGGGCGAAAGAACACCGGGGAGCTGTTTTTT. It translates to CASSPTGRKNTGELFF. The rearrangement uses TRBV9 and TRBJ2-2; 7 bases fit TRBD1. Trimming at V came to 7 bases and at J to 1 base, leaving 10 bases not matched to a gene. Looked up from germline, CDR1 is SGDLS and CDR2 is YYNGEE. CDR3 length: 16 residues. Complete variable domain (other parts from reference TRBV9 and TRBJ2-2): DSGVTQTPKHLITATGQRVTLRCSPRSGDLSVYWYQQSLDQGLQFLIQYYNGEERAKGNILERFSAQQFPDLHSELNLSSLELGDSALYFCASSPTGRKNTGELFFGEGSRLTVL.

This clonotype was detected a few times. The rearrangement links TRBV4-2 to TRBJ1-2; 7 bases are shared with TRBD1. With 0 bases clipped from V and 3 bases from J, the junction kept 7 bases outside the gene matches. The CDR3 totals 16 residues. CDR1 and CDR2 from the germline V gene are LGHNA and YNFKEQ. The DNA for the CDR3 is TGTGCCAGCAGCCAAGATTCGGCAGGGGGACACTATGGCTACACCTTC. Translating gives CASSQDSAGGHYGYTF.

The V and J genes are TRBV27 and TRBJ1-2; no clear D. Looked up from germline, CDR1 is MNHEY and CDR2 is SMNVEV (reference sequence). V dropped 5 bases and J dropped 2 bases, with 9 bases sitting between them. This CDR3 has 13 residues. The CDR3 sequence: CASSLTPNYGYTF. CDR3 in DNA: TGTGCCAGCAGTCTGACACCAAACTATGGCTACACCTTC.

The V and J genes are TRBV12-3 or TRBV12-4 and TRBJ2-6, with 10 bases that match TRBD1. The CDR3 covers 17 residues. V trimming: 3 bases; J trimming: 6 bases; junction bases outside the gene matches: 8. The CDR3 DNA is TGTGCCAGCAGTTTCCCCTCCGGGACAGGGGAGGCCAACGTCCTGACTTTC. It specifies CASSFPSGTGEANVLTF.

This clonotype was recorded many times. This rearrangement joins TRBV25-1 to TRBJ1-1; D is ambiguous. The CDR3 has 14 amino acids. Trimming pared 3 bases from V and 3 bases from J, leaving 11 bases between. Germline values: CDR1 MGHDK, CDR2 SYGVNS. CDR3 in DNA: TGTGCCAGCAGTGATTCGGACCATGACACTGAAGCTTTCTTT. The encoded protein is CASSDSDHDTEAFF.

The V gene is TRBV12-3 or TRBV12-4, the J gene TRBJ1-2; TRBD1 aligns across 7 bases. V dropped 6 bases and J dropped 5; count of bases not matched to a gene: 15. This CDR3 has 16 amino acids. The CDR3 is CASSVTGQPNVYGYTF. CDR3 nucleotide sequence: TGTGCCAGCAGCGTGACGGGACAGCCTAATGTGTATGGCTACACCTTC.

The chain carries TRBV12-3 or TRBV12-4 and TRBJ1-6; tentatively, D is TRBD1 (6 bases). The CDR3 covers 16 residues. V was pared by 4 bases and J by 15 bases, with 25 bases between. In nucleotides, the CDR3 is TGTGCCAGCAGTTCAGCCCGCCCGGGGGCGCTTAGTCACCTCCACTTT. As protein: CASSSARPGALSHLHF.

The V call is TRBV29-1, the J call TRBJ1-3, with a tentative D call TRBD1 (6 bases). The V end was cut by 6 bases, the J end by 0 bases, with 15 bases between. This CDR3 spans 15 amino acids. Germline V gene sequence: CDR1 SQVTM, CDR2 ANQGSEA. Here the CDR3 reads CSVIAPRGSGNTIYF. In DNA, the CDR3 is TGCAGCGTCATTGCACCCAGGGGCTCTGGAAACACCATATATTTT. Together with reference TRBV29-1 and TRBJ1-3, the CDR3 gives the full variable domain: SAVISQKPSRDICQRGTSLTIQCQVDSQVTMMFWYRQQPGQSLTLIATANQGSEATYESGFVIDKFPISRPNLTFSTLTVSNMSPEDSSIYLCSVIAPRGSGNTIYFGEGSWLTVV.

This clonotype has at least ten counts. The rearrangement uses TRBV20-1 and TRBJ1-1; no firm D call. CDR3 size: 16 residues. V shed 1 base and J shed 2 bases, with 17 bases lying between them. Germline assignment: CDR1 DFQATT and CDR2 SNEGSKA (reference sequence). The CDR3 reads CSARALHERINTEAFF. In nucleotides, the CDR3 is TGCAGTGCTAGAGCCCTCCATGAGAGAATCAACACTGAAGCTTTCTTT.

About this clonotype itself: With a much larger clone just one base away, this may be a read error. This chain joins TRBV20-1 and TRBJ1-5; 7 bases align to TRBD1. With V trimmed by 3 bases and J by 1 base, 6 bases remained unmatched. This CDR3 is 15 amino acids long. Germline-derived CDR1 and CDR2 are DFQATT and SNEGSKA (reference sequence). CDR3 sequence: CSARTGSVSNQPQHF. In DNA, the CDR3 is TGCAGTGCTAGGACAGGGTCTGTGAGCAATCAGCCCCAGCATTTT.

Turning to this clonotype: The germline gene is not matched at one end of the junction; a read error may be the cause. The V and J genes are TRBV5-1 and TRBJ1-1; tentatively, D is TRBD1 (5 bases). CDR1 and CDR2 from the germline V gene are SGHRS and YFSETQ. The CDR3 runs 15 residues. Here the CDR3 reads CASSLDGASNTDAFF. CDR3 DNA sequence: TGCGCCAGCAGCTTGGACGGGGCCTCGAACACTGACGCTTTCTTT.

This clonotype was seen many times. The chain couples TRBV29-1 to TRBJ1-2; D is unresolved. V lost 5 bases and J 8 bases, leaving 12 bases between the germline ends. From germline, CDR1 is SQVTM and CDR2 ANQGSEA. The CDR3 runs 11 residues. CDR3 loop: CSVLQQLGYTF. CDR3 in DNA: TGCAGCGTTCTCCAACAGCTCGGCTACACCTTC. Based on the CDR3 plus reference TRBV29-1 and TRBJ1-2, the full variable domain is SAVISQKPSRDICQRGTSLTIQCQVDSQVTMMFWYRQQPGQSLTLIATANQGSEATYESGFVIDKFPISRPNLTFSTLTVSNMSPEDSSIYLCSVLQQLGYTFGSGTRLTVV.

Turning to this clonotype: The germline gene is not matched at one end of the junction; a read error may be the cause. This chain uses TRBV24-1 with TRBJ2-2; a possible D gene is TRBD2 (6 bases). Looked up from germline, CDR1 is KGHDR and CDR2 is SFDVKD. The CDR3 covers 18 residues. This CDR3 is CATSPLGGSTENAGELFF. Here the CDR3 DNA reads TGTGCCACCAGTCCCCTAGGAGGGAGTACGGAGAACGCCGGGGAGCTGTTTTTT.

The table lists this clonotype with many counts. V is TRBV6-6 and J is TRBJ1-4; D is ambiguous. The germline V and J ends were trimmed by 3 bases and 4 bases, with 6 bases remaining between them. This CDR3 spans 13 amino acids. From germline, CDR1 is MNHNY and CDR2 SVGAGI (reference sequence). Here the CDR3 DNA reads TGTGCCAGCAGTTATCGCGTTAATGAAAAACTGTTTTTT. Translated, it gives CASSYRVNEKLFF.

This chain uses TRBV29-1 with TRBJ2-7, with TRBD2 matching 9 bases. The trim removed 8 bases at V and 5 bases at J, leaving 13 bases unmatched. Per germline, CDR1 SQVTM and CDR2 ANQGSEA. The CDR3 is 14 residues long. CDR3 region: CSLVGSGRGHEQYF. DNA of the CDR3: TGCAGCTTAGTGGGTAGCGGGAGAGGCCACGAGCAGTACTTC.

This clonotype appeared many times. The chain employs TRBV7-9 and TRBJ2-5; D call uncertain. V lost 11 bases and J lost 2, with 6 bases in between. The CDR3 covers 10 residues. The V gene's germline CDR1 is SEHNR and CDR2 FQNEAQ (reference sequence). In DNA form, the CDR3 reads TGTGCCGAGAAGCAAGAGACCCAGTACTTC. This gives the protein CAEKQETQYF.

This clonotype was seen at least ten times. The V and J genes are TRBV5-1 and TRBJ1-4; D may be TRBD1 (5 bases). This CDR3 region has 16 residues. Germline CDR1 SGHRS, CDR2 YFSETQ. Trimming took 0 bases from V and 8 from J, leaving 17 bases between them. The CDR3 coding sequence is TGCGCCAGCAGCTTGGGGCGGAGCGGGGCAGGGGAAAAACTGTTTTTT. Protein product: CASSLGRSGAGEKLFF.

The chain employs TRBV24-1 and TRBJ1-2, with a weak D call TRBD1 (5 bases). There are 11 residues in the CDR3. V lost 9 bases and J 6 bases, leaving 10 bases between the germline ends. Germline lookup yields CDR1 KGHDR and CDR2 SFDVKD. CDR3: CATGGSNGYTF. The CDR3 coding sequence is TGTGCCACCGGGGGGTCTAATGGCTACACCTTC.

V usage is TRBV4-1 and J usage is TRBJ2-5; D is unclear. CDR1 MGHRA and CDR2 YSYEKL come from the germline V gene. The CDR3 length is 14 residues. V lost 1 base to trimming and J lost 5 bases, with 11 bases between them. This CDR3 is CASSQVAGSETQYF. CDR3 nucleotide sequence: TGCGCCAGCAGCCAAGTTGCAGGTAGTGAGACCCAGTACTTC.

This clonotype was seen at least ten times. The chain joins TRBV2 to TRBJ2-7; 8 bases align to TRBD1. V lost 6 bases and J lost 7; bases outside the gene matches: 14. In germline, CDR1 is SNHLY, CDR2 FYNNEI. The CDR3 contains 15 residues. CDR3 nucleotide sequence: TGTGCCAGCAGCACCACCGACAGGGGTCTAGGTGAGCAGTACTTC. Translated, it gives CASSTTDRGLGEQYF.

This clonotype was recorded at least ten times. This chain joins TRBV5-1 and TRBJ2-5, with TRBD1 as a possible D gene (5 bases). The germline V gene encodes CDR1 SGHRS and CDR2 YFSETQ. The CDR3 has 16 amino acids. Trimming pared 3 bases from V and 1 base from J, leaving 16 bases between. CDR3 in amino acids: CASSSLTTELQETQYF. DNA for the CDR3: TGCGCCAGCAGCTCCCTGACGACAGAACTCCAAGAGACCCAGTACTTC.

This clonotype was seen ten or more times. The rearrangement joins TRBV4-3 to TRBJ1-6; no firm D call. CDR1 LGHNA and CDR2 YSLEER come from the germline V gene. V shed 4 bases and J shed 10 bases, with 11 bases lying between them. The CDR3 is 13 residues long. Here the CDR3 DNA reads TGCGCCAGCAGCCCCAAACCCCCCTCACCCCTCCACTTT. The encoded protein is CASSPKPPSPLHF.

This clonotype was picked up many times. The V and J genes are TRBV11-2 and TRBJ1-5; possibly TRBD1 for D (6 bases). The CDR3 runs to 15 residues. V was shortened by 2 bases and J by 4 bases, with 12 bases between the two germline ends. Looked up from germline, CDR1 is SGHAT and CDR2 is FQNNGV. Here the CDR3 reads CASSLRGQSNQPQHF. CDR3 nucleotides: TGTGCCAGCAGCTTACGTGGACAGTCTAATCAGCCCCAGCATTTT.

The chain's CDR3 is CSVVDGKLFF. CDR3 in DNA: TGCAGCGTTGTAGATGGAAAACTGTTTTTT. V and J are TRBV29-1 and TRBJ1-4; no clear D gene. The V end lost 4 bases, the J end lost 10 bases, and 7 bases lay between the germline ends. CDR1 and CDR2 from the germline V gene are SQVTM and ANQGSEA. The CDR3 spans 10 residues.

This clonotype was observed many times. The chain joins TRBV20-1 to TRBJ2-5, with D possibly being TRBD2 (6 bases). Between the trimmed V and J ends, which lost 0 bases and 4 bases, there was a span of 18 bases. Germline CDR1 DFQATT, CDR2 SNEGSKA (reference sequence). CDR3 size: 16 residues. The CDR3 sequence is CSARDGSGRYAETQYF. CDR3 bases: TGCAGTGCTAGAGATGGCTCAGGGAGGTATGCAGAGACCCAGTACTTC.

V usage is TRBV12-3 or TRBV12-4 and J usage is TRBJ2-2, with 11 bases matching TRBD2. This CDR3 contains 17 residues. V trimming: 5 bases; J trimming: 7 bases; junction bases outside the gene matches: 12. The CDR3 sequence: CASSAGLAGGPGGELFF. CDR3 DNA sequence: TGTGCCAGCAGTGCCGGGCTAGCGGGGGGTCCGGGCGGGGAGCTGTTTTTT.

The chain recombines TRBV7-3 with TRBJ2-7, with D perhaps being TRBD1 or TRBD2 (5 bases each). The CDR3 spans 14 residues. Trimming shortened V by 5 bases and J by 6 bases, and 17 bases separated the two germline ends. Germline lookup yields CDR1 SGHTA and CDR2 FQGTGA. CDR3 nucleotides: TGTGCCAGCAGCGTCCTCAGGGAACGGGGCGAGCAGTACTTC. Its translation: CASSVLRERGEQYF.